The entry below describes one T cell receptor beta chain. Alongside a J-beta primer mix, a sample-barcoded 5' primer served in a second PCR lasting roughly 6 to 12 cycles. TCRdb passed the 5' RACE reads through MiXCR, listing each CDR3 protein once. This repertoire shows 1.5 million to 2 million distinct CDR3 sequences, about 28% found once; its top ten account for about 7.7%. The sample comes from a study of blood T cells in healthy people across ages. For the study at large: Per two T cells, template switching captured roughly one barcoded beta molecule.

From germline, CDR1 is SEHNR and CDR2 FQNEAQ (reference sequence). V gave up 4 bases and J gave up 2 bases, with 16 bases separating them. The CDR3 contains 16 residues. The rearrangement links TRBV7-9 to TRBJ2-3, with D tentatively TRBD2 (5 bases). The source of this sequence is a woman aged 25 to 39 in good health. Input material: blood. Written as DNA, the CDR3 is TGTGCCAGCAGCTCCGAATCTTGGGGAGACACAGATACGCAGTATTTT. It encodes CASSSESWGDTDTQYF.